This section outlines one T cell receptor (beta chain) sequence together with its context. What it binds is unknown. This specimen comes from a study of regulatory T cells in long-lasting Graves disease. Study-level results: Persistent disease samples used TRBV28, TRBJ1-2 and TRBJ2-5 preferentially. Newly diagnosed Graves' patients had higher TCR diversity than persistent ones.

Germline V gene lookup returns CDR1 MDHEN and CDR2 SYDVKM. Trimming pared 6 bases from V and 5 bases from J, leaving 11 bases between. This CDR3 is built from 13 residues. The authors built TCR beta libraries using iRepertoire HTBI primers and Arm-PCR of CDR3 regions. TCRdb called the multiplex PCR reads again in MiXCR, with one record for every CDR3 protein. The table shows about 360,000 distinct CDR3 sequences, with roughly 16% occurring only once. The time point here: newly diagnosed GD, antithyroid drugs for less than 3 months. From RNA extracted from PBMCs, the TCR library was made. Another study also made use of these data, one on T cells in Graves' hyperthyroidism and ophthalmopathy.

This TCR came from a woman between 18 and 30 years old with Graves disease. This specimen consisted of peripheral blood mononuclear cells (PBMCs), obtained at new diagnosis, from a patient treated with antithyroid drugs. The V call is TRBV28, the J call TRBJ2-1; D not certain. As DNA, the CDR3 is TGTGCCAGCAGACACCTGATGAACAATGAGCAGTTCTTC. Translating gives CASRHLMNNEQFF.